This T cell receptor (beta chain) was captured in a study of cytomegalovirus exposure and HLA in healthy donors. Findings of the study overall: 87-base-pair reads could not separate some V segments, including TRBV6-2 and TRBV6-3. Analyzed later, most CMV-associated TCR beta chains appeared HLA-restricted. Accurate predictions that matched the HLA-A and HLA-B alleles of most subjects were reportedly made from TCR beta sequences. Cytomegalovirus status was reportedly diagnosed by the classifier with high sensitivity and specificity.

Regarding this clone: Its target is unknown.

CDR1 and CDR2 (germline): MNHNS, SASEGT. V shed 7 bases and J 5 bases; nucleotides not matched to a gene: 9. This CDR3 region has 14 residues. PCR used 60 Vbeta primers and 13 Jbeta primers. The repertoire was sequenced with immunoSEQ multiplex PCR; TCRdb's copy has only in-frame clones and lacks some. The data contain 90,000 to 140,000 clones, around 80% of them singletons. J is TRBJ2-5 and V is TRBV6-1; 8 bases line up with TRBD1. Sequencing was carried out using PBMCs. The origin of this receptor is a man younger than 45 in good health and CMV-seronegative. For the CDR3, the DNA is TGTGCCAGCAAGGAACAGGGGGATGTGGAGACCCAGTACTTC. Its translation is CASKEQGDVETQYF.